A selection of T cell receptor beta chains follows, all from one sample in a study of blood T cell repertoires in COVID-19. The data were produced by immunoSEQ multiplex PCR, yet TCRdb's version contains in-frame clones alone and is incomplete. The table includes just over 15,000 clones, about 85% detected once. The sample taken for sequencing was peripheral blood. The source is a man aged 55 to 70 with acute or convalescent COVID-19. CDR3s include the opening cysteine and the closing phenylalanine or tryptophan. D genes are given only for firm matches. Part of the rows lack a size; the others show once, few, many or a class for expanded clones.

D: NA
J: TRBJ1-2
size: NA
length: 13
V: TRBV2
DNA: TGTGCCAGCAGTGTCTCGACAAACAATGGCTACACCTTC
CDR3: CASSVSTNNGYTF

D: TRBD2
J: TRBJ2-3
size: NA
length: 18
V: TRBV5-1
DNA: TGCGCCAGCAGCCCCGGACTAGCGGGGAGTGATTTCACAGATACGCAGTATTTT
CDR3: CASSPGLAGSDFTDTQYF

D: NA
J: TRBJ1-2
size: NA
length: 15
V: TRBV3-1/TRBV3-2
DNA: TGTGCCAGCAGCCAACACCTAACAGCAGACTATGGCTACACCTTC
CDR3: CASSQHLTADYGYTF

D: NA
J: TRBJ2-1
size: NA
length: 18
V: TRBV7-6
DNA: TGTGCCAGCAGCTTAGACAGGGCGCGAGGAAGATCCTACAATGAGCAGTTCTTC
CDR3: CASSLDRARGRSYNEQFF

D: TRBD1
J: TRBJ1-1
size: NA
length: 17
V: TRBV27
DNA: TGTGCCAGCAGCAGAACACTGACAGGGTTAAGCGGGACTGAAGCTTTCTTT
CDR3: CASSRTLTGLSGTEAFF

D: TRBD2
J: TRBJ2-7
size: NA
length: 14
V: TRBV5-6
DNA: TGTGCCAGCAGCTTGGATAGCGGGGCCTACGAGCAGTACTTC
CDR3: CASSLDSGAYEQYF

D: TRBD2
J: TRBJ2-1
size: NA
length: 18
V: TRBV9
DNA: TGTGCCAGCAGCGTAGGGTTGGGGACTAGCGGGGGGGCACAGGAGCAGTTCTTC
CDR3: CASSVGLGTSGGAQEQFF

D: TRBD2
J: TRBJ2-4
size: NA
length: 16
V: TRBV25-1
DNA: TGTGCCAGCAGTAAACTAGCGGGAGGGCCGAGGGACATTCAGTACTTC
CDR3: CASSKLAGGPRDIQYF

D: TRBD2
J: TRBJ2-3
size: NA
length: 17
V: TRBV7-2
DNA: TGTGCCAGCAGCTTAGATAGCGGGGGGGCCGACACAGATACGCAGTATTTT
CDR3: CASSLDSGGADTDTQYF

D: NA
J: TRBJ2-3
size: NA
length: 18
V: TRBV7-2
DNA: TGTGCCAGCAGCTTAGAACTTCGCCTAGTAGGCTCCACAGATACGCAGTATTTT
CDR3: CASSLELRLVGSTDTQYF

D: NA
J: TRBJ1-1
size: NA
length: 13
V: TRBV3-1/TRBV3-2
DNA: TGTGCCAGCAGCTCCCGAAGGGGCACTGAAGCTTTCTTT
CDR3: CASSSRRGTEAFF

D: TRBD1
J: TRBJ1-6
size: NA
length: 13
V: TRBV10-3
DNA: TGTGCCATCACAACAGGGGGATATTCACCCCTCCACTTT
CDR3: CAITTGGYSPLHF

D: TRBD2
J: TRBJ2-4
size: NA
length: 15
V: TRBV7-9
DNA: TGTGCCAGCAGCCCTGACCCGGGAGGGGGAAACATTCAGTACTTC
CDR3: CASSPDPGGGNIQYF

D: TRBD1
J: TRBJ2-5
size: NA
length: 15
V: TRBV28
DNA: TGTGCCAGCAGCCCCCACGGGACAGGAGAGGAGACCCAGTACTTC
CDR3: CASSPHGTGEETQYF

D: NA
J: TRBJ2-3
size: NA
length: 16
V: TRBV5-6
DNA: TGTGCCAGCAGCCCTAGGACAGTGCCTAGCACAGATACGCAGTATTTT
CDR3: CASSPRTVPSTDTQYF

D: NA
J: TRBJ1-3
size: once
length: 15
V: TRBV4-1
DNA: TGCGCCAGCAGCCAAGAAAGCTCCTCTGGAAACACCATATATTTT
CDR3: CASSQESSSGNTIYF

D: NA
J: TRBJ2-7
size: NA
length: 13
V: TRBV27
DNA: TGTGCCAGCAGTTTCGACAGAACCTACGAGCAGTACTTC
CDR3: CASSFDRTYEQYF